A selection of T cell receptor beta chains follows, all from one sample in a study of blood T cell repertoires in COVID-19. Libraries were prepared by immunoSEQ multiplex PCR; TCRdb keeps only in-frame clonotypes and omits some of them. The data hold about 75,000 clones, with about 87% observed a single time. The sequencing sample was made of peripheral blood. The receptor set was obtained from a human donor in a cohort sampled during active COVID-19. Both conserved end residues are part of each CDR3. A D gene is named only where the DNA matches it firmly. The size entry is marked missing in some rows and otherwise reads once, few, many or a size class.

v_call	j_call	clone_size	d_call	cdr3_aa	cdr3_nt
TRBV2	TRBJ1-5	NA	NA	CASSEGLKPQEMYSNQPQHF	TGTGCCAGCAGTGAAGGTCTTAAGCCCCAAGAAATGTATAGCAATCAGCCCCAGCATTTT
TRBV5-1	TRBJ1-4	NA	TRBD1	CASSWEGTGGEKLFF	TGCGCCAGCAGCTGGGAAGGAACAGGGGGAGAAAAACTGTTTTTT
TRBV29-1	TRBJ1-4	NA	NA	CSVGGQGREKLFF	TGCAGCGTTGGGGGGCAGGGTCGTGAAAAACTGTTTTTT
TRBV5-5	TRBJ1-5	few	NA	CASSLGASNQPQHF	TGTGCCAGCAGCTTGGGGGCTAGCAATCAGCCCCAGCATTTT
TRBV5-1	TRBJ1-2	NA	TRBD1	CASSSGQGATVYGYTF	TGCGCCAGCAGCTCGGGACAGGGGGCTACGGTCTATGGCTACACCTTC
TRBV7-8	TRBJ1-1	NA	NA	CASSLATKNTEAFF	TGTGCCAGCAGCTTAGCGACAAAGAACACTGAAGCTTTCTTT
TRBV7-6	TRBJ2-6	NA	TRBD2	CASSSGPSGGLSGANVLTF	TGTGCCAGCAGCTCCGGGCCGAGCGGGGGACTATCTGGGGCCAACGTCCTGACTTTC
TRBV5-1	TRBJ2-1	NA	TRBD2	CASTRRVAGENEQFF	TGCGCCAGCACACGAAGGGTAGCGGGAGAGAATGAGCAGTTCTTC
TRBV5-4	TRBJ2-1	NA	TRBD2	CASSPRTSGFSYNEQFF	TGTGCCAGCAGCCCCCGGACTAGCGGATTCTCCTACAATGAGCAGTTCTTC
TRBV7-3	TRBJ2-5	NA	NA	CASSLALEETQYF	TGTGCCAGCAGCTTAGCACTAGAAGAGACCCAGTACTTC
TRBV4-1	TRBJ2-1	NA	TRBD2	CASSLDSGSVIDEQFF	TGCGCCAGCAGCCTAGATAGCGGGAGCGTTATAGATGAGCAGTTCTTC
TRBV28	TRBJ1-6	NA	TRBD1	CASGTGRRSPLHF	TGTGCCAGTGGGACAGGGCGGAGGTCACCCCTCCACTTT
TRBV9	TRBJ1-2	NA	NA	CASSEEAGTYGYTF	TGTGCCAGCAGCGAGGAGGCAGGTACCTATGGCTACACCTTC
TRBV18	TRBJ2-5	NA	TRBD2	CASSGTSQETQYF	TGTGCCAGCTCAGGGACTAGTCAAGAGACCCAGTACTTC
TRBV6-6	TRBJ1-5	NA	NA	CATRRDSNQPQHF	TGTGCCACCAGAAGAGATTCCAATCAGCCCCAGCATTTT
TRBV15	TRBJ2-7	NA	NA	CATSRSRGYEQYF	TGTGCCACCAGCAGAAGTCGAGGTTACGAGCAGTACTTC
TRBV9	TRBJ2-1	NA	TRBD2	CASSTAGLAGLFEQFF	TGTGCCAGCAGCACCGCGGGACTAGCGGGTCTGTTTGAGCAGTTCTTC
TRBV7-3	TRBJ1-2	NA	NA	CASSPQGFSDGYTF	TGTGCCAGCAGCCCCCAAGGATTCAGCGATGGCTACACCTTC
TRBV2	TRBJ2-1	NA	TRBD1	CATRQGSSYNEQFF	TGTGCCACCCGACAGGGATCCTCCTACAATGAGCAGTTCTTC
TRBV28	TRBJ2-3	NA	TRBD2	CASRLAGEGDTQYF	TGTGCCAGCAGGCTAGCGGGAGAAGGAGATACGCAGTATTTT
TRBV5-1	TRBJ2-2	NA	TRBD2	CASSVIAGGQTGELFF	TGCGCCAGCAGCGTCATAGCGGGGGGGCAGACCGGGGAGCTGTTTTTT
TRBV5-4	TRBJ2-7	NA	NA	CASTHAGGGYEQYF	TGTGCCAGCACCCACGCAGGGGGAGGCTACGAGCAGTACTTC
TRBV27	TRBJ1-1	NA	TRBD1	CASSSWGQGLGTEAFF	TGTGCCAGCAGTTCCTGGGGACAGGGGTTGGGGACTGAAGCTTTCTTT
TRBV6-5	TRBJ1-2	NA	TRBD1	CASSYRGSGYGYTF	TGTGCCAGCAGCTACAGGGGCTCTGGCTATGGCTACACCTTC
TRBV27	TRBJ1-2	NA	NA	CASSPLIAPAGYTF	TGTGCCAGCAGTCCCTTAATAGCGCCGGCGGGCTACACCTTC